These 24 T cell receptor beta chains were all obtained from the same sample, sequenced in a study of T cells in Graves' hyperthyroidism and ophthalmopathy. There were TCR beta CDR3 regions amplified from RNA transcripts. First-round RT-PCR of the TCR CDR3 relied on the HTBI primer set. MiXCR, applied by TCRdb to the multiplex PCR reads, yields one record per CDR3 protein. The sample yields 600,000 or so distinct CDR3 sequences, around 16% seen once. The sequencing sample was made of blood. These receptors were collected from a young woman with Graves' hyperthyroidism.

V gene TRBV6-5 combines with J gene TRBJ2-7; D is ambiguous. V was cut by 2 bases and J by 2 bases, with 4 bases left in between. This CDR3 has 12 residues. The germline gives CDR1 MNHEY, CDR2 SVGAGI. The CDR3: CASSYETYEQYF. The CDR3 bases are TGTGCCAGCAGTTACGAAACCTACGAGCAGTACTTC.

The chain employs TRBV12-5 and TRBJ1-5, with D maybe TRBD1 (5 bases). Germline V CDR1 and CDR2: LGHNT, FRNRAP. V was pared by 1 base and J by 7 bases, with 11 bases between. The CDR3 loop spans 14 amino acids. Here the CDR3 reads CASGLGGVRQPQHF. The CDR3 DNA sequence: TGTGCTAGTGGTTTGGGAGGGGTCCGGCAGCCCCAGCATTTT.

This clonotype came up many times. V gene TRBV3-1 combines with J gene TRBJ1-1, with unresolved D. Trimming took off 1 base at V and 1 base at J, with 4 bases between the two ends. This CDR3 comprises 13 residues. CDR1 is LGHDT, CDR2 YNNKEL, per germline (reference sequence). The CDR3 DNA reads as TGTGCCAGCAGCCAAGTCACGAACACTGAAGCTTTCTTT. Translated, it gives CASSQVTNTEAFF.

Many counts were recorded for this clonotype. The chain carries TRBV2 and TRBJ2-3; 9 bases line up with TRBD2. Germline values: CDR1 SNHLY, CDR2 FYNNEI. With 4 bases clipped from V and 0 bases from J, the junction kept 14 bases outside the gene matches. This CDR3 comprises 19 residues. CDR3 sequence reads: CASSAFGGRAGGSTDTQYF. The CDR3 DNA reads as TGTGCCAGCAGTGCATTCGGCGGGAGGGCCGGCGGGAGCACAGATACGCAGTATTTT.

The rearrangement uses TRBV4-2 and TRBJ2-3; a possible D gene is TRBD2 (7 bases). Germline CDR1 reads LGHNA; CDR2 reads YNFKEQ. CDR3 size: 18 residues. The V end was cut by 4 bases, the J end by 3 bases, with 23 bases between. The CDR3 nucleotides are TGTGCCAGCAGCCCAGGTGGGGGCGGGAGCGAGGTTACAGATACGCAGTATTTT. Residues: CASSPGGGGSEVTDTQYF.

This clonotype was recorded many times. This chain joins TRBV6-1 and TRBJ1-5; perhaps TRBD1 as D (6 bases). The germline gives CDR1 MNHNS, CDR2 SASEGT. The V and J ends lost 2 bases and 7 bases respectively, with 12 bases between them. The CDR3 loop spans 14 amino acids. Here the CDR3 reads CASSEWKGTQPQHF. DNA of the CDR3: TGTGCCAGCAGTGAATGGAAGGGGACACAGCCCCAGCATTTT.

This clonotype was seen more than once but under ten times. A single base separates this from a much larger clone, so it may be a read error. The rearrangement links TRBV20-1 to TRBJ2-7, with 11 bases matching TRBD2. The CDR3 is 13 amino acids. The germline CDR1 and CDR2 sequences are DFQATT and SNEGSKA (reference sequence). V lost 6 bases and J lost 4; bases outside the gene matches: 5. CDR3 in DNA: TGCAGTGCCCTTGGACTAGCGGGTTACGAGCAGTACTTC. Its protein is CSALGLAGYEQYF.

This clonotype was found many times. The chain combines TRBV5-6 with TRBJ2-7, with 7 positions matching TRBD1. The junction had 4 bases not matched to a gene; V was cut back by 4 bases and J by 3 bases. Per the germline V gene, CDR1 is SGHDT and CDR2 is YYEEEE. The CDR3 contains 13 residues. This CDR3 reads CASSRGQDYEQYF. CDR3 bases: TGTGCCAGCAGCAGAGGACAGGACTACGAGCAGTACTTC.

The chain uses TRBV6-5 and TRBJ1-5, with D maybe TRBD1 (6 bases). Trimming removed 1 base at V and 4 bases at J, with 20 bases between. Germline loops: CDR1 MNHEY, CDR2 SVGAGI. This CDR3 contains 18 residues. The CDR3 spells CASSYFTDSLLSNQPQHF. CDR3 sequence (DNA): TGTGCCAGCAGTTACTTCACGGACAGCCTACTTTCGAATCAGCCCCAGCATTTT.

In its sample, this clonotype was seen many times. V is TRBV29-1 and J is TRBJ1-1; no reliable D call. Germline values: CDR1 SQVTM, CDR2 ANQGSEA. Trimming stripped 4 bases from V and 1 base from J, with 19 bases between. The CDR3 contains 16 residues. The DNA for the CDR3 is TGCAGCGTTGTTGGGCTGGACGGAGAGAGGAACACTGAAGCTTTCTTT. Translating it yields CSVVGLDGERNTEAFF.

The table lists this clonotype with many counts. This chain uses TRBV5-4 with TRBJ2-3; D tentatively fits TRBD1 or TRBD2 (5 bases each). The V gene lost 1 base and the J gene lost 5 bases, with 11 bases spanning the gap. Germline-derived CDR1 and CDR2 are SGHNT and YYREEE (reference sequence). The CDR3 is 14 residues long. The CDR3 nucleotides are TGTGCCAGCAGCTTGCGGGACGGCAGAGATACGCAGTATTTT. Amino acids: CASSLRDGRDTQYF.

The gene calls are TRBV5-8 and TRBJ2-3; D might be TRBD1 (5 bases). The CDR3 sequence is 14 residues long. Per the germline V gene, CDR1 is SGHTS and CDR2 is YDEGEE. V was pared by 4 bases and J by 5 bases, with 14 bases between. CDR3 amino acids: CASSDDQGGDTQYF. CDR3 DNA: TGTGCCAGCAGCGACGACCAGGGTGGAGATACGCAGTATTTT.

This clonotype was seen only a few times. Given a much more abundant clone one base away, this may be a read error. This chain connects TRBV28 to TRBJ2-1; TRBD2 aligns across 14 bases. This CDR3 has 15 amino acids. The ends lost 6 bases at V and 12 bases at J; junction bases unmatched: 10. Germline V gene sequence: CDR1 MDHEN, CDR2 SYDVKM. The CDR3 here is CASRGTSGRLDGQFF. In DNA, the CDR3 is TGTGCCAGCAGAGGGACTAGCGGGAGATTGGATGGGCAGTTCTTC.

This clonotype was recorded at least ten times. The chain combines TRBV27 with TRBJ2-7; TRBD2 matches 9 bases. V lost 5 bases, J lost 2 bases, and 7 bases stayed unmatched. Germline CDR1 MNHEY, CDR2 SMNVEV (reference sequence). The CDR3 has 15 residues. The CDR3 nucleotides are TGTGCCAGCAGTACCCGACTAGCGGAGGCCTACGAGCAGTACTTC. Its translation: CASSTRLAEAYEQYF.

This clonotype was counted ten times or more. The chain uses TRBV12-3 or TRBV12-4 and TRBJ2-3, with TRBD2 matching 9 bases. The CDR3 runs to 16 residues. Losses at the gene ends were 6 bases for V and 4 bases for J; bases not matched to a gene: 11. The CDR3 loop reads CASRMTSGSGADTQYF. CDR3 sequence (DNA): TGTGCCAGCAGAATGACTAGCGGAAGCGGGGCAGATACGCAGTATTTT.

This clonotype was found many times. CDR3: CASMPHMNTEAFF. CDR3 nucleotide sequence: TGTGCCAGCATGCCTCATATGAACACTGAAGCTTTCTTT. This chain connects TRBV2 to TRBJ1-1, with D unclear. CDR3 length equals 13 residues. Germline CDR1 is SNHLY and CDR2 is FYNNEI. With 7 bases removed from V and 0 bases from J, the gap between germline ends came to 9 bases.

The CDR3 DNA reads as TGTGCCAGTAGTTGGGGAGCCGGAAACTATGGCTACACCTTC. Amino acid sequence: CASSWGAGNYGYTF. The V call is TRBV19, the J call TRBJ1-2; D not resolved. Per the germline V gene, CDR1 is LNHDA and CDR2 is SQIVND (reference sequence). The CDR3 is 14 amino acids. Trimming pared 5 bases from V and 2 bases from J, leaving 12 bases between.

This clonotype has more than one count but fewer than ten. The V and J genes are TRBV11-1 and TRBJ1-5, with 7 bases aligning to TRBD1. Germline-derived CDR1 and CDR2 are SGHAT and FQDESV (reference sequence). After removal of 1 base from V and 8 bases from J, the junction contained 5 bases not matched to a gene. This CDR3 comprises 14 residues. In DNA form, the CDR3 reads TGTGCCAGCAGCTTAGAACCAGGGGGTGAGCCCCAGCATTTT. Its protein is CASSLEPGGEPQHF.

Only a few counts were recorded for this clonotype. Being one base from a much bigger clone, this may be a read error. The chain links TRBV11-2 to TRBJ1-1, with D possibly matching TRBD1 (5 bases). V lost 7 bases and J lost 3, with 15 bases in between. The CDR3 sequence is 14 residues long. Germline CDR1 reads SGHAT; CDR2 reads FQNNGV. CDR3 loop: CASTRRGDYTEAFF. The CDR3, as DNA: TGTGCCAGCACCCGGCGGGGGGACTACACTGAAGCTTTCTTT. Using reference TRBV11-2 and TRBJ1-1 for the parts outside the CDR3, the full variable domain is EAGVAQSPRYKIIEKRQSVAFWCNPISGHATLYWYQQILGQGPKLLIQFQNNGVVDDSQLPKDRFSAERLKGVDSTLKIQPAKLEDSAVYLCASTRRGDYTEAFFGQGTRLTVV.

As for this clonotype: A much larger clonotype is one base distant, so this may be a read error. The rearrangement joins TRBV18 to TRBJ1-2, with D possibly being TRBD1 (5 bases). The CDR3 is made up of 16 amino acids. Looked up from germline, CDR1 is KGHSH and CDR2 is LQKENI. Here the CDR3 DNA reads TGTGCCAGCTCACCGGGGGGGACCGCCATAGACTATCGCTACACCTTC. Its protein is CASSPGGTAIDYRYTF.

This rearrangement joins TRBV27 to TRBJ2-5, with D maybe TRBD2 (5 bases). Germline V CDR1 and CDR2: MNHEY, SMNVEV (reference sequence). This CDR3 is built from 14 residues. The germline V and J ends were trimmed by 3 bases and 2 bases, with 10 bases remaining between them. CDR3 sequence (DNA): TGTGCCAGCAGTTTGTTGGACTCACAAGAGACCCAGTACTTC. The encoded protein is CASSLLDSQETQYF.

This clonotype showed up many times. CDR3 loop: CAWRPGPYINYGYTF. The CDR3 region has the DNA TGTGCCTGGAGGCCGGGGCCTTATATTAACTATGGCTACACCTTC. The chain combines TRBV30 with TRBJ1-2; possibly TRBD1 for D (5 bases). Trimming cost V 3 bases and J 1 base, with 15 bases left between them. CDR1 and CDR2 (germline): GTSNPN, SVGIG (reference sequence). The CDR3 runs to 15 residues.

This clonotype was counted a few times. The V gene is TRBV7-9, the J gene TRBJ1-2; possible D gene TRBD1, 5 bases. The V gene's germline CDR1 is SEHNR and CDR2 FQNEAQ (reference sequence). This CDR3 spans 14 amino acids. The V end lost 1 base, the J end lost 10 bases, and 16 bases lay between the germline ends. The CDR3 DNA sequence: TGTGCCAGCAGCTTAGTTTCCAGGGACTACATCTACACCTTC. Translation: CASSLVSRDYIYTF. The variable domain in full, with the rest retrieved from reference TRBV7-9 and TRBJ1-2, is DTGVSQNPRHKITKRGQNVTFRCDPISEHNRLYWYRQTLGQGPEFLTYFQNEAQLEKSRLLSDRFSAERPKGSFSTLEIQRTEQGDSAMYLCASSLVSRDYIYTFGSGTRLTVV.

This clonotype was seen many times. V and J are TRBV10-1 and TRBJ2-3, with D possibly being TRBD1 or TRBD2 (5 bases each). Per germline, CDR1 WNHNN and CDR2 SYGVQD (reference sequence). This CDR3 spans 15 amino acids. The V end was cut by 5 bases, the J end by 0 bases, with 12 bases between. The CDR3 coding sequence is TGCGCCAGCAGTAGGGACGGAACTAGCACAGATACGCAGTATTTT. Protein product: CASSRDGTSTDTQYF.